The present T cell receptor (beta chain) was sequenced within a study of beta chain features in type 1 diabetes (dated by TCRdb to the late 2010s). Regarding the research as a whole: Patients and healthy donors did not differ in mean age, gender distribution, total cell number or subset yield. The study compared TCRB repertoires of sorted circulating CD4+ T cell subsets between recently diagnosed type 1 diabetes patients and matched healthy donors. Regulatory and stem cell-like memory subsets were obtained from only 8 patients and roughly eight healthy donors, while naive and central memory subsets were obtained from all 30 or so donors. A total of around 100 million sorted cells were examined across all samples, and RNA yield correlated strongly with the number of cells per subset. On the study overall, not on this receptor specifically: The naive, central memory and regulatory TCRB repertoires appeared to resemble one another more closely among patients than among healthy donors. Shorter templates might be favored by PCR, yet because patient and control samples were amplified and corrected together, any such skew would affect both groups equally. Because cDNA rather than genomic DNA was sequenced, highly expressing activated cells could have been over-represented, although no difference in activation and CD3 levels was found between groups. In all four CD4+ subsets, TCRB CDR3 length was moderately but significantly shorter in type 1 diabetes patients. Fewer insertions and more nucleotide deletions at VDJ recombination sites were observed in patients with type 1 diabetes, implying thymic rearrangement abnormalities. HLA sub-analyses involved small numbers of individuals, so any influence of HLA type on TCRB rearrangement remained unresolved.

The table lists this clone with a few counts. It lacks a known antigen. There are no base qualities to consult, and no much larger clone falls within one base. V is cut by 6 bases and J by 2 bases, and the space between the germline ends is 16 bases. CDR1 is given as SNHLY and CDR2 as FYNNEI, both from the germline V gene. The cysteine opens and the phenylalanine closes a CDR3 of 15 amino acids. The sequence is cut down to CDR3 DNA, 45 bases in frame from base 1. The High Capacity cDNA Reverse Transcription Kit was used to reverse transcribe all of the isolated RNA, meaning that expressed TCRB transcripts were what got sequenced. Deep immunoSEQ sequencing was performed on naive, central memory and regulatory T cell samples, with an average of around 3.5 million total reads per sample. Sorted cells were lysed in RLT buffer, and RNA was extracted using DNase-treated RNeasy Micro or Mini kits according to cell number. To prevent cross-contamination, every cell subset was processed on its own, while patient and healthy donor samples were processed together. TCRB sequences were amplified from cDNA with the immunoSEQ multiplex PCR, producing 87-bp fragments spanning the CDR3 region. Amplicons were sequenced on the Illumina HiSeq platform. Concerning the study's data processing: Synthetic template baselines were used to correct PCR bias computationally, reads within Hamming distance 2 were collapsed, and singletons that could not be merged were discarded. By aligning reads against IMGT, V, D and J genes, CDR3 length, and insertions or deletions at six rearrangement sites were assigned. Within each subset, clonotype counts were normalized to the number of sorted cells before true diversity and Gini coefficients were calculated with the tcR R package. The overlap coefficient, calculated on TCRB nucleotide sequences, was used to quantify repertoire sharing. TCRdb mirrors the immuneACCESS table, restricted to in-frame sequences. Some clones are absent from its copies; in checked studies, under half trace to an unresolved V gene, and the reason for the others is unknown. V, J and clone size derive from that table, while D and trimming were established from the DNA sequence. The sample table shows more than 150,000 clones, and 13% are seen once. The top ten constitute 0.5% to 0.75% of the sample.

A single peripheral blood draw of about 116 mL on average was collected from each donor into heparinised tubes. A BD FACSAria II and a panel including CD45RO, CCR7, CD25, CD127, CD95 and CD27 were used to sort naive, central memory, regulatory and stem cell-like memory CD4+ T cells. A purity above 98% was achieved for all sorted populations. PBMCs were isolated immediately by Lymphoprep density gradient centrifugation and stained directly without culture. So that batch effects would be minimized, each experiment stained and sorted samples in pairs, pairing one healthy donor with one patient. The chain links TRBV2 with TRBJ1-2, with TRBD1 tentatively as D gene (5 bases match). Material for sequencing was central memory CD4+ T cells from blood. The sequence was obtained from a woman under 30 in good health. The sequence in DNA is TGTGCCAGCAGGAGACAAGCCACAGGAAACTATGGCTACACCTTC. It is translated as CASRRQATGNYGYTF.